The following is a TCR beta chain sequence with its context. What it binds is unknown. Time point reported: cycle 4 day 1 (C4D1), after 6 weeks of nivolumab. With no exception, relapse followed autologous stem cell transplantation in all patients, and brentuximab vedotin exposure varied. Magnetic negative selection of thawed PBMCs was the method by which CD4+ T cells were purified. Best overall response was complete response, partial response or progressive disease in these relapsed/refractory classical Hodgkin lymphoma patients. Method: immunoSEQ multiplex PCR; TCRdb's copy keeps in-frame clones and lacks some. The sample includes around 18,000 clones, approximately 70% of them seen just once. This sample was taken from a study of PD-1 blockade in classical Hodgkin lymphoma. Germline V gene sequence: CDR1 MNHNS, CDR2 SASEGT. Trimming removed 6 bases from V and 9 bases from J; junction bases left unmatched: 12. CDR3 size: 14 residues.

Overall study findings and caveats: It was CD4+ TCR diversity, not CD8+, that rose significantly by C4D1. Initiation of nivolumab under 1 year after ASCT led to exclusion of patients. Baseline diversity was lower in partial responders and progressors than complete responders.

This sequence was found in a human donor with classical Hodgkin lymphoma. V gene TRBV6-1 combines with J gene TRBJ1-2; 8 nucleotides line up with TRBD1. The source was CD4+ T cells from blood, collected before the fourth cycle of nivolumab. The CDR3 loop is CASRDPGTGSSYTF. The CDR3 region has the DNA TGTGCCAGCAGGGACCCCGGGACAGGTTCAAGCTACACCTTC.